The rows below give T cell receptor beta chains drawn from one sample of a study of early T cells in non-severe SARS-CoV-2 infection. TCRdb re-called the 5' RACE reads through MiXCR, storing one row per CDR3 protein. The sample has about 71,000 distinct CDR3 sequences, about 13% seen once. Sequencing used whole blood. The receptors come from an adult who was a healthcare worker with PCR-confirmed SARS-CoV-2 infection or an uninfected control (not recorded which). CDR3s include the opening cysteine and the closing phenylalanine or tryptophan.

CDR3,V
CASSAASTPFF,TRBV11-2
CASSVESSSHNEQFF,TRBV9
CSARRSSYNEQFF,TRBV20-1
CASSQVSSGSYKQFF,TRBV3-1
CASSLQAGPQETQYF,TRBV5-1
CASSLRGPPQTDTQYF,TRBV6-2/TRBV6-3
CASSLAAGVYEQFF,TRBV11-3
CASSPRGNSYNEQFF,TRBV7-9
CASSYSEGSYGYTF,TRBV6-6
CSATSLAWGSYEQYF,TRBV20-1
CASSYSRGVGEKLFF,TRBV19
CASSNGAQFF,TRBV7-2
CASSPGGTSGRDTQYF,TRBV5-1
CASSAPVMAPGASDTQYF,TRBV6-1
CASSEGRAPNQPQHF,TRBV6-1
CASSARPGNTIYF,TRBV9
CASSAAGDRTDTQYF,TRBV5-1
CSIGDTQYF,TRBV29-1
CASSLEPAYGYTF,TRBV5-5
CASVRLDRGRNTEAFF,TRBV27
CATTRLRVGTRADTQYF,TRBV19
CASSIPRPAEDYTF,TRBV7-2
CASRPNRAYEQYF,TRBV28
CASSSSILLAGAETQYF,TRBV7-9
CASSQNRDRVYGYTF,TRBV5-4
CASSSQVLSQSSYNSALHF,TRBV5-1
CSVSRGNEQYF,TRBV29-1
CASSLGNEQYF,TRBV6-6
CASSVPGAEQYF,TRBV6-6
CASSQESTVTYEQYF,TRBV4-1
CASSLTENNEQFF,TRBV27